Listed below are T cell receptor beta chains from one sample, sequenced in a study of PD-L1 blockade in urothelial cancer. Sequenced by immunoSEQ multiplex PCR; TCRdb stores in-frame clones only, minus some. The table shows about 72,000 clones, with about 86% occurring only once. This sample comprised PBMCs, obtained around atezolizumab (anti-PD-L1) treatment. Every receptor here comes from a man in his 60s with urothelial cancer. Both conserved end residues are part of each CDR3. A D gene is named only where the DNA matches it firmly. A row's size may be missing; if present it is once, few, many or a size class.

>NA|12|TRBJ1-2|TRBV30|NA
TGTGCCTGGAGTCCAGGTTTCGATGGCTACACCTTC
CAWSPGFDGYTF
>TRBD2|14|TRBJ2-2|TRBV19|NA
TGTGCCAGTACCCCTCCCGGGGGGGCGGGGGAGCTGTTTTTT
CASTPPGGAGELFF
>NA|13|TRBJ2-2|TRBV27|NA
TGTGCCACCGAAGACAGGAACACCGGGGAGCTGTTTTTT
CATEDRNTGELFF
>TRBD1|15|TRBJ1-4|TRBV4-1|NA
TGCGCCAGCAACCGACAGGGACAGGTGAATGAAAAACTGTTTTTT
CASNRQGQVNEKLFF
>NA|11|TRBJ1-1|TRBV29-1|few
TGCAGCGGCTTCGGACAACAAAAAGCTTTCTTT
CSGFGQQKAFF
>NA|17|TRBJ2-3|TRBV5-1|NA
TGCGCCAGCAGCATCCCCCGCCGGGAGTCTAGCACAGATACGCAGTATTTT
CASSIPRRESSTDTQYF
>TRBD2|16|TRBJ2-3|TRBV9|NA
TGTGCCAGCAGCCTCCGCGGGGGGCGAAGCACAGATACGCAGTATTTT
CASSLRGGRSTDTQYF
>TRBD2|17|TRBJ2-3|TRBV6-4|NA
TGTGCCAGCAGTGACACCAGGACTAGCGGGGGGGCAGATACGCAGTATTTT
CASSDTRTSGGADTQYF
>NA|14|TRBJ2-5|TRBV6-1|NA
TGTGCCAGCAGTAAACAGATCCGACAAGAGACCCAGTACTTC
CASSKQIRQETQYF
>NA|13|TRBJ1-2|TRBV2|few
TGTGCCAGCAGTGACGAGGGAATCTATGGCTACACCTTC
CASSDEGIYGYTF
>TRBD1|14|TRBJ1-1|TRBV5-1|few
TGCGCCAGCAGCGGAGATGGACAGGGCCGCCAAGCTTTCTTT
CASSGDGQGRQAFF
>NA|13|TRBJ1-1|TRBV6-5|NA
TGTGCCTCAGCAGGACTTACGAACACTGAAGCTTTCTTT
CASAGLTNTEAFF
>NA|15|TRBJ2-7|TRBV2|once
TGTGCCAGCAGTGAAGCGTTCACAGGGTCCTACGAGCAGTACTTC
CASSEAFTGSYEQYF
>NA|12|TRBJ1-1|TRBV15|NA
TGTGCCTTCCTGGGGCCCAACACTGAAGCTTTCTTT
CAFLGPNTEAFF
>NA|16|TRBJ2-7|TRBV7-2|NA
TGTGCCAGCAGCTTAGTTGGGCGCGCTAGCCCCTACGAGCAGTACTTC
CASSLVGRASPYEQYF
>NA|14|TRBJ2-7|TRBV5-6|NA
TGTGCCAGCAGCGTACAACAGGGCGCCTACGAGCAGTACTTC
CASSVQQGAYEQYF
>TRBD1|17|TRBJ1-5|TRBV5-1|NA
TGCGCCAGCAGCCCGGGACAGGGGGCGAGAGGCAATCAGCCCCAGCATTTT
CASSPGQGARGNQPQHF
>NA|14|TRBJ1-5|TRBV2|NA
TGTGCCAGCAGCGGTCAGGGGATCAGTCAGCCCCAGCATTTT
CASSGQGISQPQHF
>TRBD1|21|TRBJ2-3|TRBV9|NA
TGTGCCAGCAGCGTAGCCCCCAGGGACAGGGGATTGCTGTCTAGCACAGATACGCAGTATTTT
CASSVAPRDRGLLSSTDTQYF
>NA|16|TRBJ2-3|TRBV28|NA
TGTGCCAGCAGTTTAACCAGGGCTTTTGGCACAGATACGCAGTATTTT
CASSLTRAFGTDTQYF
>TRBD2|16|TRBJ2-1|TRBV27|NA
TGTGCCAGCAGTCATAGCGGGGGCTACTCCTACAATGAGCAGTTCTTC
CASSHSGGYSYNEQFF
>TRBD1|11|TRBJ2-1|TRBV30|NA
TGTGCCTGGAGTACGGACAGGGCTCAGTTCTTC
CAWSTDRAQFF
>NA|14|TRBJ1-4|TRBV5-1|NA
TGCGCCAGCAGCTTGGTCGGACACGACGAAAAACTGTTTTTT
CASSLVGHDEKLFF
>NA|15|TRBJ2-5|TRBV5-1|once
TGCGCCAGCATATCCGGGACTTTAACTGGGGAGACCCAGTACTTC
CASISGTLTGETQYF
>TRBD1|14|TRBJ1-1|TRBV11-3|NA
TGTGCCAGCAGCACCTCCACAGGGGGCGCGACCGCTTTCTTT
CASSTSTGGATAFF
>TRBD1|13|TRBJ2-5|TRBV10-2|once
TGCGCCAGCAGGACAGGGGGCCAAGAGACCCAGTACTTC
CASRTGGQETQYF
>NA|14|TRBJ1-2|TRBV6-1|NA
TGTGCCAGCAGTTGGGAACAGGGCCGTGATGGCTACACCTTC
CASSWEQGRDGYTF
>NA|13|TRBJ1-2|TRBV6-6|NA
TGTGCCAGCAGTTACGGAGGGATTTATGGCTACACCTTC
CASSYGGIYGYTF
>NA|15|TRBJ2-1|TRBV9|NA
TGTGCCAGCAGCGTAGGGCAGGGAAGGTACAATGAGCAGTTCTTC
CASSVGQGRYNEQFF
>TRBD1|16|TRBJ1-6|TRBV9|NA
TGTGCCAGCAGCGTAGCCGGGGGACAGTATAATTCACCCCTCCACTTT
CASSVAGGQYNSPLHF
>NA|14|TRBJ2-5|TRBV7-3|NA
TGTGCCAGCAGCCAACAGGGCTCGTCCGAGACCCAGTACTTC
CASSQQGSSETQYF
>TRBD1|14|TRBJ1-5|TRBV2|NA
TGTGCCAGCAGCGTTGACAGGGACCTTATGCCCCAGCATTTT
CASSVDRDLMPQHF
>TRBD1|13|TRBJ1-2|TRBV6-1|NA
TGTGCCAGCAGGGTCCAGACAGGGGACGGCTACACCTTC
CASRVQTGDGYTF
>TRBD2|16|TRBJ2-1|TRBV7-2|NA
TGTGCCAGCAGCTCTCGTCCTAGCGGGGCAGTTAGTGAGCAGTTCTTC
CASSSRPSGAVSEQFF
>TRBD2|13|TRBJ2-5|TRBV19|few
TGTGCCAGTAGTAAGGGGAGGGAGGAGACCCAGTACTTC
CASSKGREETQYF
>TRBD2|18|TRBJ2-2|TRBV4-2|NA
TGTGCCAGCAGCCTGGGACTAGCGGGGGGGCCTAACACCGGGGAGCTGTTTTTT
CASSLGLAGGPNTGELFF
>TRBD1|19|TRBJ2-1|TRBV18|NA
TGTGCCAGCTCACCACCCCGAGACAGGGGCCAGAGCTCCTACAATGAGCAGTTCTTC
CASSPPRDRGQSSYNEQFF
>TRBD2|16|TRBJ2-3|TRBV5-1|NA
TGCGCCAGCAGCCTAACGGGGGGGACGGTGACAGATACGCAGTATTTT
CASSLTGGTVTDTQYF
>NA|14|TRBJ2-1|TRBV5-1|NA
TGCGCCAGCAGCTTGATCTTGCAGGACAATGAGCAGTTCTTC
CASSLILQDNEQFF
>NA|14|TRBJ2-3|TRBV6-6|NA
TGTGCCAGCAGTTACAGGGGAAGAACAGATACGCAGTATTTT
CASSYRGRTDTQYF